This TCR beta chain was identified in a study of T cell changes during pregnancy in multiple sclerosis. The CDR3 extends over 13 amino acids. Per germline, CDR1 SQVTM and CDR2 ANQGSEA. The V end was cut by 2 bases, the J end by 5 bases, with 12 bases between. Repertoires were generated with immunoSEQ multiplex PCR, while TCRdb's copy carries only in-frame clones and drops some. The sample records approximately 30,000 clones, roughly nine tenths being singletons. The specimen comprised CD4+ T cells from peripheral blood mononuclear cells, sampled in the second trimester of pregnancy. This sequence was found in a female donor with multiple sclerosis, enrolled in a pregnancy study. This chain links TRBV29-1 with TRBJ2-5, with D possibly being TRBD1 (5 bases). Written as DNA, the CDR3 is TGCAGCGTTGAAAGGGGTCTAGGGGAGACCCAGTACTTC. Protein sequence: CSVERGLGETQYF.